This TCR beta chain derives from a study of cytomegalovirus exposure and HLA in healthy donors. Findings and limits, study-wide: In a later analysis, at a false discovery rate of 0.05, approximately 16,000 TCR beta sequences matched HLA alleles. TCR beta V- and J-gene trimming, according to a later analysis, was linked to a missense DCLRE1C variant.

As regards this clone: Its target is unknown.

Germline V CDR1 and CDR2: SGHRS, YFSETQ. The CDR3 spans 16 residues. V dropped 4 bases and J dropped 0 bases, with 15 bases sitting between them. Primers: 60 Vbeta forward and 13 Jbeta reverse. Assay: immunoSEQ multiplex PCR; the TCRdb copy retains only in-frame clones and omits some. The sample shows under 200,000 clones, around 82% of them seen only once. This TCR derives from a man aged 35 to 55 in good health and CMV-seronegative. The sequencing sample was made of PBMCs. The J gene is TRBJ2-3, the V gene TRBV5-1, with D perhaps matching TRBD1 (5 bases). The chain's CDR3 is CASSVSPRVSTDTQYF. The CDR3 DNA reads TGCGCCAGCAGCGTGTCGCCCAGGGTGAGCACAGATACGCAGTATTTT.